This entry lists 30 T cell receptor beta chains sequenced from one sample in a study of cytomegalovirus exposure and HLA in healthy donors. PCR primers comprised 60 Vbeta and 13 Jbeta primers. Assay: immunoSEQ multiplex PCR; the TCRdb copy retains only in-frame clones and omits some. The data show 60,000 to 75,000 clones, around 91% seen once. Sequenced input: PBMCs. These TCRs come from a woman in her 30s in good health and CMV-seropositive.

The CDR3 sequence is CASSEDSTGEQYF. Here the CDR3 DNA reads TGCGCCAGCAGTGAGGACAGCACTGGCGAGCAGTACTTC. The rearrangement links TRBV10-1 to TRBJ2-7; weak D call: TRBD1 (5 bases). This CDR3 region has 13 residues. Looked up from germline, CDR1 is WNHNN and CDR2 is SYGVQD (reference sequence). Trimming removed 2 bases at V and 6 bases at J, with 11 bases between.

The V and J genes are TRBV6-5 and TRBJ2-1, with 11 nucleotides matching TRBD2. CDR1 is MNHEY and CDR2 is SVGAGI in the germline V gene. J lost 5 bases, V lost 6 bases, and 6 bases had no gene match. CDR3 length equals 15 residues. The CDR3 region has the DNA TGTGCCAGCAGGTCGGGACTAGCGGCCCACAATGAGCAGTTCTTC. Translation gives CASRSGLAAHNEQFF.

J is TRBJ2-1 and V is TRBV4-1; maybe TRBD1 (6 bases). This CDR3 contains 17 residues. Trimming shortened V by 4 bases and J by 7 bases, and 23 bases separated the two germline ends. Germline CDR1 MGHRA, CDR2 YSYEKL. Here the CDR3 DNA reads TGCGCCAGCAGCCTCCTCCCGGACAGCCTCAAAGGGAATGAGCAGTTCTTC. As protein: CASSLLPDSLKGNEQFF.

CDR3 protein: CASSFSGTTSGNTIYF. The CDR3 bases are TGTGCCAGCAGCTTCTCCGGGACAACTTCTGGAAACACCATATATTTT. The genes are TRBV7-9 and TRBJ1-3; possible D gene TRBD1, 6 bases. The germline V gene has CDR1 SEHNR and CDR2 FQNEAQ (reference sequence). V was shortened by 3 bases and J by 1 base, with 13 bases between the two germline ends. The CDR3 has 16 residues.

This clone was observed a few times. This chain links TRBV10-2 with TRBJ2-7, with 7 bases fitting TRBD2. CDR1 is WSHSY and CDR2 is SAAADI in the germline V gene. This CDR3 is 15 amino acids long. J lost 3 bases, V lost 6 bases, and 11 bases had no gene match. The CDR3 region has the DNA TGCGCCAGCAGCGCTGAGCGGGACCCTCTCTACGAGCAGTACTTC. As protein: CASSAERDPLYEQYF.

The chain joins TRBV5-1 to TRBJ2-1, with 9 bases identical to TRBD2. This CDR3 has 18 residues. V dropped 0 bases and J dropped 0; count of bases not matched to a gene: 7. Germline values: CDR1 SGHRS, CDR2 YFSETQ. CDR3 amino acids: CASSLVAGGPISYNEQFF. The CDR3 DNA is TGCGCCAGCAGCTTGGTCGCGGGAGGGCCTATCTCCTACAATGAGCAGTTCTTC.

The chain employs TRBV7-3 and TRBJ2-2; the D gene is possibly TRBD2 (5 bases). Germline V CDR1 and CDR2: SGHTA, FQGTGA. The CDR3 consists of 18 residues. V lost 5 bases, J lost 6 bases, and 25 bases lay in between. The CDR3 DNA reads TGTGCCAGCAGCCCCCGAGCCCGGGATACCGGTGGACCCGGGGAGCTGTTTTTT. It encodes CASSPRARDTGGPGELFF.

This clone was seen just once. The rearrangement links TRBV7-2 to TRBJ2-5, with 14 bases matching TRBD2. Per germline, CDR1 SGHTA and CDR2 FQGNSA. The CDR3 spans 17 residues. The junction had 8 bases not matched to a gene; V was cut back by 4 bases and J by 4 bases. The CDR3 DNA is TGTGCCAGCAGCTCGTTCGGGACTAGCGGGAGCACAGAGACCCAGTACTTC. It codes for CASSSFGTSGSTETQYF.

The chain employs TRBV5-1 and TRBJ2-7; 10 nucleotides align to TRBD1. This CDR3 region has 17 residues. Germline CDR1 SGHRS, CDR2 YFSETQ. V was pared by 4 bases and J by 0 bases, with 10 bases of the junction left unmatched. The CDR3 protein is CASSLDGTGVSSYEQYF. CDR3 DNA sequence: TGCGCCAGCAGCCTTGACGGGACAGGGGTTAGCTCCTACGAGCAGTACTTC.

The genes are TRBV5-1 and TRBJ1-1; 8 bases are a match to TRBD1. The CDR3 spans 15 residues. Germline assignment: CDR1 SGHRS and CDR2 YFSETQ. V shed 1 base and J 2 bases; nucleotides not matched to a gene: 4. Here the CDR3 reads CASSLLTGGNTEAFF. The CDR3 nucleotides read TGCGCCAGCAGCTTGTTAACAGGGGGTAACACTGAAGCTTTCTTT. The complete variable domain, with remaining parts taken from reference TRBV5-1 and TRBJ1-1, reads KAGVTQTPRYLIKTRGQQVTLSCSPISGHRSVSWYQQTPGQGLQFLFEYFSETQRNKGNFPGRFSGRQFSNSRSEMNVSTLELGDSALYLCASSLLTGGNTEAFFGQGTRLTVV.

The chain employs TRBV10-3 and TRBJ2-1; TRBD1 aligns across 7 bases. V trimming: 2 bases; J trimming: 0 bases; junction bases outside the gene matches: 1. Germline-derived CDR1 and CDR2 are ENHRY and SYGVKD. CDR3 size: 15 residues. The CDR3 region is CAISERDSSYNEQFF. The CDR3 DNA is TGTGCCATCAGTGAGCGGGACAGCTCCTACAATGAGCAGTTCTTC.

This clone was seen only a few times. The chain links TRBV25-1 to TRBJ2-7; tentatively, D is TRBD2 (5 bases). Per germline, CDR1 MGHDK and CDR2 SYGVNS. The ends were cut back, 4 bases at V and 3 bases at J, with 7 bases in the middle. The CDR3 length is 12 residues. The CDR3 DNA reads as TGTGCCAGCAGTGTCGGGGACTACGAGCAGTACTTC. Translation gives CASSVGDYEQYF.

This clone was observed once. The CDR3 reads CASSEAGQGLPTDTQYF. The CDR3 nucleotides are TGTGCCAGCAGTGAAGCAGGCCAGGGGCTCCCCACAGATACGCAGTATTTT. The rearrangement links TRBV6-1 to TRBJ2-3; D perhaps matches TRBD1 (6 bases). Germline-derived CDR1 and CDR2 are MNHNS and SASEGT. The germline V and J ends were trimmed by 0 bases and 2 bases, with 15 bases remaining between them. This CDR3 comprises 17 residues.

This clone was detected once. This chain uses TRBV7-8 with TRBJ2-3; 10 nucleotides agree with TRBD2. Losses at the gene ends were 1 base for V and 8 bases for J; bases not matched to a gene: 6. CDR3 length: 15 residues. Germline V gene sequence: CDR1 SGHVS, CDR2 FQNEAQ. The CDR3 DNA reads TGTGCCAGCAGCTTAGGGGCTAGCGGGAGTGGTACGCAGTATTTT. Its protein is CASSLGASGSGTQYF.

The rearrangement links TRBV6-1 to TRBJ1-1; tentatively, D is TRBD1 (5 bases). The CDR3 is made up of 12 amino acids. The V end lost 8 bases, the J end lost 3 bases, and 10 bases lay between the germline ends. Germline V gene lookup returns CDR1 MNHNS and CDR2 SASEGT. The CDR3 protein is CASHRGDTEAFF. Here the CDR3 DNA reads TGTGCCAGCCATCGGGGGGACACTGAAGCTTTCTTT.

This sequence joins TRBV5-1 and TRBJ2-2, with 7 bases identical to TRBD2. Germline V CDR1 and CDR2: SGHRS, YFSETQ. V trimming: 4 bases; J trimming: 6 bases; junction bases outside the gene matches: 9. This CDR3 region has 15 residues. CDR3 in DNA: TGCGCCAGCAGCGCAGCGGCGGGAGCAGCCGGGGAGCTGTTTTTT. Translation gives CASSAAAGAAGELFF.

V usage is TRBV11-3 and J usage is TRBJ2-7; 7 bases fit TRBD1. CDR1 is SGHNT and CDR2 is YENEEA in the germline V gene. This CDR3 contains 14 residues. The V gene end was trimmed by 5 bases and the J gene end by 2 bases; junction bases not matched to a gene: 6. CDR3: CASSLTGTAYEQYF. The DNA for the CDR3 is TGTGCCAGCAGCCTTACCGGGACAGCCTACGAGCAGTACTTC. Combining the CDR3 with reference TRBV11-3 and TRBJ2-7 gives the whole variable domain EAGVVQSPRYKIIEKKQPVAFWCNPISGHNTLYWYLQNLGQGPELLIRYENEEAVDDSQLPKDRFSAERLKGVDSTLKIQPAELGDSAVYLCASSLTGTAYEQYFGPGTRLTVT.

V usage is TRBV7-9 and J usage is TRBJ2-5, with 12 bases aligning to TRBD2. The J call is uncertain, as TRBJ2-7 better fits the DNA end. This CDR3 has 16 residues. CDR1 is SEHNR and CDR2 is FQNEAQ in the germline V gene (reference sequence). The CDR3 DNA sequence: TGTGCCAGCAGCGCCAAGACTAGCGGGAGCTCCTACGAGCAGTACTTC. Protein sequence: CASSAKTSGSSYEQYF.

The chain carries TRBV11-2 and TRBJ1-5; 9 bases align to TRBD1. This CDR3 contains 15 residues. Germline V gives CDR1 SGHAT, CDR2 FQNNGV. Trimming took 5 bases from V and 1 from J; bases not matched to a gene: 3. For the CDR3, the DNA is TGTGCCAGCAGCCCCGACAGGGGGAGCAATCAGCCCCAGCATTTT. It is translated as CASSPDRGSNQPQHF. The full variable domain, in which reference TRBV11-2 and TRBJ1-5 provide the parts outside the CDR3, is EAGVAQSPRYKIIEKRQSVAFWCNPISGHATLYWYQQILGQGPKLLIQFQNNGVVDDSQLPKDRFSAERLKGVDSTLKIQPAKLEDSAVYLCASSPDRGSNQPQHFGDGTRLSIL.

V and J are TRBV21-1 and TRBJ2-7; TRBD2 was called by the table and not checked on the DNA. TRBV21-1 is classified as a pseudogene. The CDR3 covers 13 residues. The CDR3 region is CASSNPGSYEQYF. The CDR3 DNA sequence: TGTGCCAGCAGCAATCCGGGGAGCTACGAGCAGTACTTC.

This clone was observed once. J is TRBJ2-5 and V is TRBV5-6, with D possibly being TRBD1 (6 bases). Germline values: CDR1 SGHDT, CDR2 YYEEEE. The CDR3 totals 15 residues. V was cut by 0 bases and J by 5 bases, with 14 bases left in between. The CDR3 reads CASSLVLGGSETQYF. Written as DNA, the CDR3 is TGTGCCAGCAGCTTGGTTCTAGGGGGTTCGGAGACCCAGTACTTC. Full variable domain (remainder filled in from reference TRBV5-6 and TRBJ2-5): DAGVTQSPTHLIKTRGQQVTLRCSPKSGHDTVSWYQQALGQGPQFIFQYYEEEERQRGNFPDRFSGHQFPNYSSELNVNALLLGDSALYLCASSLVLGGSETQYFGPGTRLLVL.

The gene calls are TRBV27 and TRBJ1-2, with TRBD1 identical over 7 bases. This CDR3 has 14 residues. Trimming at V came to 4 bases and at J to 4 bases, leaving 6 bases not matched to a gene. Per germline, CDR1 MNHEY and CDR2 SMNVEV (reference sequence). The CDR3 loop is CASSSHGQAYGYTF. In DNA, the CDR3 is TGTGCCAGCAGTTCCCACGGACAGGCCTATGGCTACACCTTC.

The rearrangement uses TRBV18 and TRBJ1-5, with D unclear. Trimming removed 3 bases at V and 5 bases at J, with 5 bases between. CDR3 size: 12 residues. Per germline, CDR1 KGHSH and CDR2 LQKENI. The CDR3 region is CASSPADQPQHF. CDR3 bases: TGTGCCAGCTCACCGGCGGATCAGCCCCAGCATTTT.

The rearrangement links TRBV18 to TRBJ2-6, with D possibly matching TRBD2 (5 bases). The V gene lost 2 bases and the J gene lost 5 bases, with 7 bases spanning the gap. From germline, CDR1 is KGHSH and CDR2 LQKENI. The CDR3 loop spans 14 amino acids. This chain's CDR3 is CASSPGSWANVLTF. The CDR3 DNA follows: TGTGCCAGCTCACCAGGGAGTTGGGCCAACGTCCTGACTTTC. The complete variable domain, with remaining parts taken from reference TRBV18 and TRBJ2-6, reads NAGVMQNPRHLVRRRGQEARLRCSPMKGHSHVYWYRQLPEEGLKFMVYLQKENIIDESGMPKERFSAEFPKEGPSILRIQQVVRGDSAAYFCASSPGSWANVLTFGAGSRLTVL.

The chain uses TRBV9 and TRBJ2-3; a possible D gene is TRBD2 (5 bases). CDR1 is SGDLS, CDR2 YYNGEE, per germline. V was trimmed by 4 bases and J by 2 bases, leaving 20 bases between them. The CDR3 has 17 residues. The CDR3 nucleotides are TGTGCCAGCAGCATTCGAGCAACGGGAACTTACACAGATACGCAGTATTTT. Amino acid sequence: CASSIRATGTYTDTQYF.

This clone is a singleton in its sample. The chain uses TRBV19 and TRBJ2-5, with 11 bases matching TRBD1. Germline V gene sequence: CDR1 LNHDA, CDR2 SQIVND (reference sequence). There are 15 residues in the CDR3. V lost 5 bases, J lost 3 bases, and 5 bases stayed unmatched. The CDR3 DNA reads TGTGCCAGTAGTCCCGGGACAGGGGGTAAAGAGACCCAGTACTTC. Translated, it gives CASSPGTGGKETQYF.

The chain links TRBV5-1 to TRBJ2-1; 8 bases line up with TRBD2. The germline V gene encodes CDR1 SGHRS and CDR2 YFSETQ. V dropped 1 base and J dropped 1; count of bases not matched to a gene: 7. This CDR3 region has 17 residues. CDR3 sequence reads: CASSLPFSGVSYNEQFF. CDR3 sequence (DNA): TGCGCCAGCAGCTTGCCGTTTAGCGGGGTTTCCTACAATGAGCAGTTCTTC. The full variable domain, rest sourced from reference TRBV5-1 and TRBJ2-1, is KAGVTQTPRYLIKTRGQQVTLSCSPISGHRSVSWYQQTPGQGLQFLFEYFSETQRNKGNFPGRFSGRQFSNSRSEMNVSTLELGDSALYLCASSLPFSGVSYNEQFFGPGTRLTVL.

CDR3 in DNA: TGCGCCAGCAGTCGGCTCCGGGAAAGGGGCTACACCTTC. Its protein is CASSRLRERGYTF. The chain joins TRBV23-1 to TRBJ1-2; D remains unclear. TRBV23-1 is an ORF, and what it does is uncertain. V was trimmed by 4 bases and J by 8 bases, leaving 14 bases between them. This CDR3 has 13 amino acids.

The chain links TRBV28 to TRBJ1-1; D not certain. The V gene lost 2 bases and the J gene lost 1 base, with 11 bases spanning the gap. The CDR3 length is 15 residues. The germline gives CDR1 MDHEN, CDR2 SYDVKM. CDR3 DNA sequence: TGTGCCAGCAGTTTAAATGACAACCCGAACACTGAAGCTTTCTTT. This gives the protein CASSLNDNPNTEAFF.

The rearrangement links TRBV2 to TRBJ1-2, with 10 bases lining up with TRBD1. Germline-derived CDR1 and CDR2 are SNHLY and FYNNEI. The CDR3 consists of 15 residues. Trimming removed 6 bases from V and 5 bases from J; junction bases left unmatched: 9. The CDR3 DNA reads TGTGCCAGCAGAGATGCTCCGGGACAGGGGTATGGCTACACCTTC. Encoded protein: CASRDAPGQGYGYTF.